This T cell receptor beta chain was identified during a study of cytomegalovirus exposure and HLA in healthy donors (dated by TCRdb to 2015 to 2018). For the study in its entirety: An earlier analysis of 587 of the donors reported about 280 Gb of sequence data and around 100 million unique TCR beta sequences obtained from about 170 million T cells. An early release that covered about 640 HLA-typed donors contained about 290 gigabases of sequencing data and about 93 million unique TCR sequences. The genetic ancestry cluster associated with self-reported Caucasian donors included around four fifths of the 350 to 500 genotyped donors. The aim of the study was to test whether cataloging public T cell receptors could identify signatures of past pathogen exposure. The study profiled the T cell repertoires of around 700 subjects by immunosequencing and related them to cytomegalovirus serostatus. Along with the roughly 710-subject first cohort, a separate validation cohort of some 130 different subjects was used. High-throughput TCR immunosequencing, statistical association of individual TCRs with disease status, and machine learning were combined to predict cytomegalovirus infection status. A later analysis re-analyzed previously published TCR beta repertoires from roughly 690 donors and added high-resolution HLA genotyping to study TCR occurrence patterns. Rather than drawing on any new phenotypic data, the later analysis identified candidate immune exposures from TCR beta sequences and the way those sequences occurred across donors. To decide whether each TCR beta V gene segment behaved as functional or pseudogenic, an earlier analysis of nearly 600 of the donors relied on high-throughput TCR beta sequencing. Alongside the repertoire data, information on donor age, sex, ethnicity and CMV serostatus was compiled. Genome-wide SNP genotypes for about 65% of the roughly 670 donors were used in a later genetic analysis, which treated that subset as a discovery cohort. Every repertoire in the discovery cohort had been generated on one and the same sequencing platform. Class I and class II HLA loci were covered by the typing at four-digit resolution. The number of donors typed differed by locus, with about 620-630 for A, B, C, DRB1 and DQB1, roughly 520 for DQA1, approximately 580 for DPA1, and 450 to 480 for DPB1. A handful of DR-DQ haplotypes were handled as single units for association and clustering because linkage in the cohort was strong. Among 398 genotyped donors of the cohort, an average of roughly 240,000 unique TCR beta nucleotide sequences were sequenced per donor, about a sixth of them non-productive.

The library came from the immunoSEQ multiplex PCR assay. A mixture of 60 forward primers for TCR Vbeta segments and 13 reverse primers for TCR Jbeta segments was used in the multiplex PCR. The CDR3 region of rearranged TCR beta genes was amplified from genomic DNA by a multiplex PCR assay. The Illumina HiSeq System was used to sequence the amplified TCR beta libraries as 87-base-pair reads. The source study handled its data this way. In a later analysis, roughly 80 million unique TCR beta chains were counted across the roughly 670 repertoires, and about 9.9 million of these chains were shared by at least two donors. Raw reads were error-corrected and collapsed into unique sequences with a nearest-neighbor algorithm that merged closely related sequences to remove PCR and sequencing errors. To assign V, D and J gene segments, CDR3 sequences were aligned to IMGT reference sequences. Each retained sequence needed at least a six-nucleotide match to both a V gene segment and a J gene segment. A rearrangement counted as productive if the CDR3 had no stop codons and remained in frame with V and J, and every other rearrangement counted as non-productive. CDR3 was defined by IMGT convention, running from the second conserved V-encoded cysteine to the conserved J-encoded phenylalanine. In an earlier analysis of roughly 580 of the donors, sequences lacking an unambiguous match to a single V gene segment were excluded. An earlier analysis of 450 to 650 of the donors called V segments functional above 56.7% productive rearrangements and segregating when the between-donor standard deviation exceeded 5%. A statistical classification framework was built for diagnosing cytomegalovirus status from the catalog of TCR beta chain sequences. In a later analysis, V and J genes were assigned by comparing TCR nucleotide sequences against IMGT/GENE-DB human TR gene sequences. A later analysis assigned CDR3 sequences and most-parsimonious VDJ recombination scenarios with the TCRdist pipeline. In a later analysis, each TCR beta chain was defined by its CDR3 amino acid sequence together with its V-gene family, and reads lacking a unique V-gene family were excluded. A later analysis removed roughly 590 highly shared, low-generation-probability nucleotide sequences to deal with suspected cross-contamination and a sequencing artifact. For each public chain, a later analysis derived a clonal expansion index from normalized ranks of inferred template counts within each repertoire. In a later analysis, generation probabilities were computed with a VDJ recombination model fitted to out-of-frame rearrangements, and the resulting probabilities were checked against IGoR. Hypergeometric tests were used in a later analysis to score TCR-TCR, TCR-HLA and TCR-CMV co-occurrence, with a repertoire-size bias correction applied to the TCR pairs. To estimate false discovery rates, a later analysis permuted the HLA or CMV assignments 20 times. A later analysis grouped co-occurring TCRs with DBSCAN, adding TCRdist sequence similarity when clustering within HLA-allele-positive subsets. Co-occurrence clustering excluded repertoires with fewer than 30,000 or more than 120,000 public chains, plus five with anomalous nucleotide sharing. TCRdb holds this immuneACCESS table with in-frame rearrangements only. Some clones are missing; in checked studies, unresolved V genes explain under half, and the rest has no known cause. For V, J and clone size, that table is used; D and trimming come from the DNA. This sample is represented by about 150,000 clones; more than 75% of them were singletons. The ten biggest clones cover approximately 15% of the sample.

In total, just over 650 healthy bone marrow donors made up the cohort. Cohort members were all nominally healthy when sampled, although unrecorded immune exposures were likely present. The donor was CMV seronegative and was included in the group of a few hundred seronegative cohort members. A peripheral blood sample was collected from each donor, and TCR beta sequencing was performed on peripheral blood mononuclear cells. The Qiagen DNeasy Blood Extraction Kit was used to extract genomic DNA from the blood cell samples. Trimming takes 4 bases from V and 7 bases from J, and the germline ends sit 12 bases apart. Looking up the germline V gene yields CDR1 SGDLS and CDR2 YYNGEE. There are 14 amino acids in the CDR3, from cysteine to phenylalanine inclusive. Just CDR3 DNA is preserved here, 42 bases in frame from base 1. What the work shows at the level of the full study, not this receptor alone: This cohort had only TCR beta chains sequenced, and the lack of alpha or paired-chain data limited which features could be detected. The classifier was reported to diagnose cytomegalovirus status with high specificity and sensitivity in both the original cohort and the validation cohort. According to the authors, the approach could potentially be generalized to other disease states and immunological phenotypes. Broadly in line with IMGT annotations, most TCR beta V segments showed up in productive rearrangements about 90% or about 30% of the time in an earlier analysis of approximately 640 of the donors. A later analysis associated 16,951 TCR beta sequences with specific HLA alleles at a false discovery rate of 0.05. Because some donors lacked HLA typing at each locus, the association tests relied only on the typed subset. A group of highly shared sequence variants was considered likely to be a technical artifact of the sequencing pipeline. Presence/absence analyses assumed roughly uniform sequencing depth across donors, an assumption that may not hold. Because the 87-base-pair reads could not distinguish some IMGT-functional V segments, including TRBV6-2 and TRBV6-3, those segments were excluded. In vitro tests confirmed that three of the cytomegalovirus-associated TCR beta chains recognize cytomegalovirus antigens. While some public TCRs were present in many individuals, most TCR sequences turned up only very rarely across donors. Most CMV-associated TCR beta chains appeared to be HLA-restricted in a later analysis, and the HLA associations seemed to be driven largely by CMV exposure. A later analysis reported that several top co-occurrence clusters appeared linked to parvovirus B19, influenza, CMV and Epstein-Barr virus. Compared with equally common non-associated chains, HLA-associated TCR beta chains in a later analysis were more clonally expanded and had lower generation probabilities. A total of some 180 TCR beta chains were listed by the study as associated with cytomegalovirus. Roughly 17 rarely observed V segments, including chromosome 9 orphons, were excluded from the earlier analysis of some 590 of the donors because counts were too low. V-gene and J-gene trimming of TCR beta chains was associated with a missense DCLRE1C variant in a later genetic analysis, and the association was replicated in an independent cohort. Linkage disequilibrium might explain the correlated functional status among segregating V segments, but an unknown experimental factor could not be excluded. Assigning TCR associations to individual alleles was difficult when HLA alleles, especially DR and DQ, strongly co-occurred. Immune exposure information for the cohort was limited to CMV serostatus. A later analysis found that TCR association rates varied across HLA loci, with DRB1 alleles showing the most associated TCRs and HLA-C alleles the fewest. A further reported finding was that TCR beta sequences accurately predicted the HLA-A and HLA-B alleles for most subjects in the first cohort. According to a later genetic analysis, donors in an Asian-associated ancestry cluster had fewer N-insertions in productive TCRs than the approximately 650-donor mean.

Turning to this clone: This receptor's antigen is unknown. Base qualities are missing; no much larger clone stands one base away.

The receptor was isolated from a woman aged 35 to 49 in good health and CMV-seronegative. Material: PBMCs. The chain joins TRBV9 to TRBJ1-6; possibly the D gene is TRBD1, per 5 matching bases. The nucleotide sequence is TGTGCCAGCAGCCTGGAGGGGATGAATTCACCCCTCCACTTT. The resulting protein is CASSLEGMNSPLHF.